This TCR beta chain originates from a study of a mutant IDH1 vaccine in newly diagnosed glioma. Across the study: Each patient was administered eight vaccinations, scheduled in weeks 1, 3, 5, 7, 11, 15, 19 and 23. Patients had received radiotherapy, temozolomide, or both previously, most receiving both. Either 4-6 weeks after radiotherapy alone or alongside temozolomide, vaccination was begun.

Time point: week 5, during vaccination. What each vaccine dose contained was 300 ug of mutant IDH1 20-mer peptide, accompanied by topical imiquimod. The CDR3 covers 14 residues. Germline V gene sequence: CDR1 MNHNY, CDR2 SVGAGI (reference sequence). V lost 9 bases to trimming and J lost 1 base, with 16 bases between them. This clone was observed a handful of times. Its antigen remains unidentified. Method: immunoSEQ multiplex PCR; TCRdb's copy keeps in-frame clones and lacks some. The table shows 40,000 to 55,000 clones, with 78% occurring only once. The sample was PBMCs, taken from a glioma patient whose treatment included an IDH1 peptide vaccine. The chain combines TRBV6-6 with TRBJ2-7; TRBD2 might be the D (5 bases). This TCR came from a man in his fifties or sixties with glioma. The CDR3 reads CASHEGVGSYEQYF. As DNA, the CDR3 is TGTGCCAGTCATGAGGGCGTTGGGTCCTACGAGCAGTACTTC.